The sample holds one count of the clone carrying this T cell receptor beta chain. The antigen is undetermined. This entry belongs to a study of memory CD4+ T cells and cytomegalovirus serostatus. Study as a whole: This sample comes from healthy Belgian adults, 9 CMV seropositive, roughly 22 seronegative.

The sort gate was single viable CD3+CD4+CD8-CD45RO+ cells for memory CD4+ T cells. Total CD4+ T cells were enriched by CD4 positive selection. Sequenced by immunoSEQ multiplex PCR; TCRdb stores in-frame clones only, minus some. The repertoire has 52,000 or so clones, over 65% of them found once; the top ten carry under 0.65%. Study findings and constraints: Each of approximately 61 CMV-associated TCRbeta sequences occurred in one to five individuals.

Losses at the gene ends were 6 bases for V and 8 bases for J; bases not matched to a gene: 9. This CDR3 is built from 14 residues. CDR1 MDHEN and CDR2 SYDVKM come from the germline V gene. This clonotype was obtained from an adult in good health and CMV-seronegative. V is TRBV28 and J is TRBJ1-2, with 10 nucleotides matching TRBD1. Sequencing used memory CD4+ T cells from blood. The CDR3 DNA is TGTGCCAGCAGCACGGACAGGGGGATTCGGGGCTACACCTTC. It translates to CASSTDRGIRGYTF.